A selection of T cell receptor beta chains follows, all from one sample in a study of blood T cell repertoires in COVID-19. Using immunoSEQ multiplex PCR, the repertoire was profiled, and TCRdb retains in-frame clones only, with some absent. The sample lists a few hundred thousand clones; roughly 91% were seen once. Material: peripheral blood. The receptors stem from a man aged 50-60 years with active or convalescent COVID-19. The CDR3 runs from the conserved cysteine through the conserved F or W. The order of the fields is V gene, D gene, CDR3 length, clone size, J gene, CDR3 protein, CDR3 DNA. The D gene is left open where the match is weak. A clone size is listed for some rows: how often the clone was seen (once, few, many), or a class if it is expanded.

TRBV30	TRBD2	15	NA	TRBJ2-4	CAWSTSGGFKNIQYF	TGTGCCTGGAGTACTAGCGGGGGGTTCAAAAACATTCAGTACTTC
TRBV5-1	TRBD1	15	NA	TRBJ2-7	CASSVGTGSLHEQYF	TGCGCCAGCAGCGTCGGGACAGGGTCTTTACACGAGCAGTACTTC
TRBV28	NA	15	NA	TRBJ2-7	CASSKGGAGSDEQYF	TGTGCCAGCAGTAAGGGGGGGGCAGGGAGCGACGAGCAGTACTTC
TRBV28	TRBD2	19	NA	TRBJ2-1	CASSLPRDTRLASYNEQFF	TGTGCCAGCAGTTTACCCCGGGACACCAGACTAGCGTCCTACAATGAGCAGTTCTTC
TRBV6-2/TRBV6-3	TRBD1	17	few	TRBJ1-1	CASSYSQGAVGNTEAFF	TGTGCCAGCAGTTACTCTCAGGGGGCCGTGGGGAACACTGAAGCTTTCTTT
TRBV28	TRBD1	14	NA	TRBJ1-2	CASSSRTGKYGYTF	TGTGCCAGCAGCAGCCGGACAGGGAAGTATGGCTACACCTTC
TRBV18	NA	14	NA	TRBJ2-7	CASSPPAGSYEQYF	TGTGCCAGCTCACCACCCGCAGGGTCGTACGAGCAGTACTTC
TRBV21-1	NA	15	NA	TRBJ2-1	CASSKDRGVHNEQFF	TGTGCCAGCAGCAAGGACAGGGGGGTGCACAATGAGCAGTTCTTC
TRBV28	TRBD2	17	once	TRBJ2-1	CASSSAYSTSRVGEQFF	TGTGCCAGCAGTTCGGCCTACTCGACTAGCCGGGTGGGTGAGCAGTTCTTC
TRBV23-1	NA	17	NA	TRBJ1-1	CASSRRTEKTDGTEAFF	TGCGCCAGCAGTCGCAGGACAGAGAAAACCGACGGGACTGAAGCTTTCTTT
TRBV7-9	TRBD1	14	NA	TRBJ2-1	CASSFGQGYFEQFF	TGTGCCAGCAGCTTCGGACAGGGGTATTTTGAGCAGTTCTTC
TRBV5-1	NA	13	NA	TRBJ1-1	CASSLKSDTEAFF	TGCGCCAGCAGCTTGAAATCGGACACTGAAGCTTTCTTT
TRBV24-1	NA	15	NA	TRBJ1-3	CATSDSGSSGNTIYF	TGTGCCACCAGTGACTCCGGGAGCTCTGGAAACACCATATATTTT
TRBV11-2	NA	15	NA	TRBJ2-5	CASSFTRSGGETQYF	TGTGCCAGCAGCTTTACCCGATCAGGGGGGGAGACCCAGTACTTC